This entry lists 23 T cell receptor beta chains sequenced from one sample in a study of T cell responses to AZD1222 COVID-19 vaccine. Generated by immunoSEQ multiplex PCR, the TCRdb table keeps only in-frame clones and is missing some. The sample has around 140,000 clones; 92% are singletons. Sequences were derived from peripheral blood, sampled 28 days after the second AZD1222 dose. The receptors were sampled from an adult who received the AZD1222 COVID-19 vaccine.

The chain joins TRBV5-1 to TRBJ2-3; the D gene is possibly TRBD2 (7 bases). The CDR3 extends over 15 amino acids. The V end was cut by 3 bases, the J end by 4 bases, with 15 bases between. Germline CDR1 SGHRS, CDR2 YFSETQ. The DNA of the CDR3 is TGCGCCAGCAGCTCGGTCGGGGGGCGCGCAGATACGCAGTATTTT. Translation gives CASSSVGGRADTQYF.

The chain combines TRBV5-1 with TRBJ2-2, with D tentatively TRBD2 (6 bases). The CDR3 spans 15 residues. The ends were cut back, 0 bases at V and 4 bases at J, with 10 bases in the middle. CDR1 and CDR2 from the germline V gene are SGHRS and YFSETQ. As DNA, the CDR3 is TGCGCCAGCAGCTTGGGTGAGGAGGGCACCGGGGAGCTGTTTTTT. Translating gives CASSLGEEGTGELFF. Using reference TRBV5-1 and TRBJ2-2 for the parts outside the CDR3, the full variable domain is KAGVTQTPRYLIKTRGQQVTLSCSPISGHRSVSWYQQTPGQGLQFLFEYFSETQRNKGNFPGRFSGRQFSNSRSEMNVSTLELGDSALYLCASSLGEEGTGELFFGEGSRLTVL.

This clone has just a few counts. V and J are TRBV19 and TRBJ2-2; 7 bases are a match to TRBD1. The V and J ends lost 9 bases and 4 bases, in that order; junction bases with no gene match: 8. Looked up from germline, CDR1 is LNHDA and CDR2 is SQIVND (reference sequence). The CDR3 consists of 14 residues. The CDR3 protein is CARTWDRPTGELFF. As DNA, the CDR3 is TGTGCCAGAACGTGGGACAGACCCACCGGGGAGCTGTTTTTT.

The chain links TRBV18 to TRBJ1-2; D ambiguous. The V and J ends lost 2 bases and 8 bases respectively, with 15 bases between them. This CDR3 region has 14 residues. Germline CDR1 is KGHSH and CDR2 is LQKENI. The CDR3 here is CASSPVPSGNGYTF. CDR3 DNA: TGTGCCAGCTCACCAGTGCCCTCGGGGAACGGCTACACCTTC.

V gene TRBV7-3 combines with J gene TRBJ2-1; TRBD2 matches 8 bases. The germline CDR1 and CDR2 sequences are SGHTA and FQGTGA. Trimming cost V 0 bases and J 5 bases; bases outside gene matches: 6. The length of the CDR3 is 16 residues. The CDR3: CASSLTQREFHNEQFF. The CDR3 nucleotides are TGTGCCAGCAGCTTAACGCAGCGGGAGTTTCACAATGAGCAGTTCTTC.

The J gene is TRBJ1-5, the V gene TRBV5-5; possibly TRBD1 for D (6 bases). The CDR3 spans 14 residues. Germline lookup yields CDR1 SGHKS and CDR2 YYEKEE (reference sequence). Trimming took 1 base from V and 1 from J, leaving 6 bases between them. The CDR3 sequence: CASSLTGSNQPQHF. The CDR3 nucleotides are TGTGCCAGCAGCTTGACAGGGAGCAATCAGCCCCAGCATTTT.

The chain couples TRBV11-2 to TRBJ2-7; TRBD1 matches 7 bases. This CDR3 spans 15 amino acids. Germline CDR1 and CDR2: SGHAT and FQNNGV. V shed 1 base, J shed 1 base, and the junction held 4 bases outside the gene matches. The CDR3 here is CASSLGDSPSYEQYF. The CDR3 DNA is TGTGCCAGCAGCTTAGGGGACAGCCCATCCTACGAGCAGTACTTC. Drawing the rest from reference TRBV11-2 and TRBJ2-7, the complete variable domain is EAGVAQSPRYKIIEKRQSVAFWCNPISGHATLYWYQQILGQGPKLLIQFQNNGVVDDSQLPKDRFSAERLKGVDSTLKIQPAKLEDSAVYLCASSLGDSPSYEQYFGPGTRLTVT.

V is TRBV12-5 and J is TRBJ2-1; a weak D match, TRBD2 (5 bases). Germline V gives CDR1 LGHNT, CDR2 FRNRAP. The CDR3 consists of 12 residues. V was clipped by 5 bases and J by 8 bases, with 10 bases between them. In nucleotides, the CDR3 is TGTGCTAGTGGTACTAGATTTGATGAGCAGTTCTTC. Amino acids: CASGTRFDEQFF.

This sequence joins TRBV20-1 and TRBJ1-2; 8 bases line up with TRBD1. With 3 bases clipped from V and 5 bases from J, the junction kept 5 bases outside the gene matches. Germline V gene sequence: CDR1 DFQATT, CDR2 SNEGSKA (reference sequence). There are 13 residues in the CDR3. The CDR3 bases are TGCAGTGCTAGTGCAGGGGGCGGATATGGCTACACCTTC. Its protein is CSASAGGGYGYTF.

This clone was recorded once. The gene calls are TRBV24-1 and TRBJ1-1, with 10 bases matching TRBD1. The CDR3 spans 15 residues. Germline V gives CDR1 KGHDR, CDR2 SFDVKD. V dropped 5 bases and J dropped 6; count of bases not matched to a gene: 8. The CDR3 coding sequence is TGTGCCACCAGTGGGGGGGGACAGGGGAGACCTGAAGCTTTCTTT. Translating it yields CATSGGGQGRPEAFF.

This chain joins TRBV20-1 and TRBJ1-2; no firm D call. The CDR3 runs 14 residues. Germline V gene lookup returns CDR1 DFQATT and CDR2 SNEGSKA (reference sequence). The V end lost 3 bases, the J end lost 4 bases, and 15 bases lay between the germline ends. This CDR3 reads CSASSQRSAYGYTF. The CDR3 DNA follows: TGCAGTGCTAGTAGCCAGCGCTCCGCCTATGGCTACACCTTC.

The rearrangement links TRBV2 to TRBJ2-7; 8 nucleotides match TRBD1. With 9 bases clipped from V and 4 bases from J, the junction kept 2 bases outside the gene matches. This CDR3 contains 11 residues. Germline V lookup: CDR1 SNHLY, CDR2 FYNNEI. CDR3 loop: CASRDRYEQYF. For the CDR3, the DNA is TGTGCCAGTCGGGACAGGTACGAGCAGTACTTC.

V gene TRBV27 combines with J gene TRBJ2-7; D gene uncertain. The CDR3 contains 11 residues. V shed 6 bases and J shed 2 bases, with 5 bases lying between them. Germline CDR1 and CDR2: MNHEY and SMNVEV (reference sequence). As DNA, the CDR3 is TGTGCCAGCAGCCTAGCCTACGAGCAGTACTTC. Protein: CASSLAYEQYF.

V gene TRBV9 combines with J gene TRBJ1-2, with 8 bases lining up with TRBD1. Trimming cost V 5 bases and J 2 bases; bases outside gene matches: 2. The CDR3 has 13 residues. The germline gives CDR1 SGDLS, CDR2 YYNGEE. CDR3 sequence (DNA): TGTGCCAGCAGGGGACAGGCGAACTATGGCTACACCTTC. Its translation: CASRGQANYGYTF. The entire variable domain, with the rest obtained from reference TRBV9 and TRBJ1-2, is as follows: DSGVTQTPKHLITATGQRVTLRCSPRSGDLSVYWYQQSLDQGLQFLIQYYNGEERAKGNILERFSAQQFPDLHSELNLSSLELGDSALYFCASRGQANYGYTFGSGTRLTVV.

The gene calls are TRBV12-5 and TRBJ2-5; 7 bases line up with TRBD1. V was clipped by 2 bases and J by 11 bases; unmatched bases: 5. The CDR3 sequence is 12 residues long. Germline CDR1 is LGHNT and CDR2 is FRNRAP. The CDR3 sequence: CASGLSTGVQYF. CDR3 DNA sequence: TGTGCTAGTGGTTTGTCTACAGGGGTACAGTACTTC. Full variable domain (missing parts from reference TRBV12-5 and TRBJ2-5): DARVTQTPRHKVTEMGQEVTMRCQPILGHNTVFWYRQTMMQGLELLAYFRNRAPLDDSGMPKDRFSAEMPDATLATLKIQPSEPRDSAVYFCASGLSTGVQYFGPGTRLLVL.

The rearrangement links TRBV9 to TRBJ2-1; possibly TRBD2 for D (5 bases). The CDR3 is 15 residues long. V was trimmed by 0 bases and J by 6 bases, leaving 13 bases between them. CDR1 and CDR2 (germline): SGDLS, YYNGEE. The CDR3, as DNA: TGTGCCAGCAGCGTAGATCCTAGCCCTTCCAATGAGCAGTTCTTC. Translating it yields CASSVDPSPSNEQFF. Together with reference TRBV9 and TRBJ2-1, the CDR3 gives the full variable domain: DSGVTQTPKHLITATGQRVTLRCSPRSGDLSVYWYQQSLDQGLQFLIQYYNGEERAKGNILERFSAQQFPDLHSELNLSSLELGDSALYFCASSVDPSPSNEQFFGPGTRLTVL.

This chain connects TRBV15 to TRBJ2-7; 10 bases line up with TRBD2. The CDR3 is 17 amino acids. V shed 1 base, J shed 4 bases, and the junction held 10 bases outside the gene matches. Germline CDR1 reads LNHNV; CDR2 reads YYDKDF (reference sequence). The CDR3 region is CATSRGSGRASLYEQYF. In DNA form, the CDR3 reads TGTGCCACCAGCAGAGGCAGCGGGAGGGCATCTTTATACGAGCAGTACTTC. Full variable domain (outside the CDR3, taken from reference TRBV15 and TRBJ2-7): DAMVIQNPRYQVTQFGKPVTLSCSQTLNHNVMYWYQQKSSQAPKLLFHYYDKDFNNEADTPDNFQSRRPNTSFCFLDIRSPGLGDTAMYLCATSRGSGRASLYEQYFGPGTRLTVT.

The chain uses TRBV18 and TRBJ2-2; no firm D call. Trimming left V 0 bases short and J 4 bases short, with 6 bases between. Per the germline V gene, CDR1 is KGHSH and CDR2 is LQKENI. The length of the CDR3 is 14 residues. CDR3 sequence: CASSPPRATGELFF. The DNA for the CDR3 is TGTGCCAGCTCACCACCTAGAGCCACCGGGGAGCTGTTTTTT.

The chain couples TRBV4-3 to TRBJ2-1; TRBD2 aligns across 11 bases. The germline V gene encodes CDR1 LGHNA and CDR2 YSLEER. This CDR3 has 15 amino acids. Trimming took 4 bases from V and 9 from J; bases not matched to a gene: 8. The CDR3 region has the DNA TGCGCCAGCAGCCCTATAGCGGGAGGGCCCTTTGAGCAGTTCTTC. Amino acids: CASSPIAGGPFEQFF.

CDR3 coding DNA: TGTGCCAGCAGTCCACGGAACACTGAAGCTTTCTTT. Translating it yields CASSPRNTEAFF. V gene TRBV12-3 or TRBV12-4 combines with J gene TRBJ1-1, with no clear D. V lost 5 bases and J 1 base, leaving 5 bases between the germline ends. The CDR3 consists of 12 residues.

J is TRBJ2-1 and V is TRBV19; TRBD2 matches at 13 bases. The CDR3 is 16 residues long. Germline values: CDR1 LNHDA, CDR2 SQIVND (reference sequence). Germline trimming cut 7 bases from V and 5 bases from J; bases unmatched to any gene: 8. In nucleotides, the CDR3 is TGTGCCAGTACTAGATGGGGACTAGCGGGAAACAATGAGCAGTTCTTC. Residues: CASTRWGLAGNNEQFF.

CDR3 nucleotides: TGTGCCAGCAGCACAGGCCTCGGGGGGGTCTATGGCTACACCTTC. Amino acids: CASSTGLGGVYGYTF. The rearrangement joins TRBV6-5 to TRBJ1-2; TRBD1 is a possible D gene (5 bases). The V and J ends lost 6 bases and 4 bases respectively, with 18 bases between them. The CDR3 sequence is 15 residues long. The germline V gene encodes CDR1 MNHEY and CDR2 SVGAGI.

The chain employs TRBV7-8 and TRBJ2-3, with TRBD1 identical over 10 bases. The CDR3 runs to 17 residues. Trimming cost V 8 bases and J 2 bases; bases outside gene matches: 13. Per the germline V gene, CDR1 is SGHVS and CDR2 is FQNEAQ. The CDR3 is CASFRVWDRGFTDTQYF. The CDR3 bases are TGTGCCAGCTTCCGGGTGTGGGACAGGGGATTCACAGATACGCAGTATTTT. The entire variable domain, with the rest obtained from reference TRBV7-8 and TRBJ2-3, is as follows: GAGVSQSPRYKVAKRGQDVALRCDPISGHVSLFWYQQALGQGPEFLTYFQNEAQLDKSGLPSDRFFAERPEGSVSTLKIQRTQQEDSAVYLCASFRVWDRGFTDTQYFGPGTRLTVL.